This T cell receptor beta chain appears in the sequencing data of a study of cytomegalovirus exposure and HLA in healthy donors. Study-level information: Roughly 180 million T cells yielded approximately 100 million unique TCR beta sequences, as an earlier analysis found.

The PCR contained 60 Vbeta and 13 Jbeta primers. Profiling relied on immunoSEQ multiplex PCR, and the TCRdb table lists in-frame clones only, not all of them. Counted here are about 150,000 clones, about 85% occurring once; the ten biggest clones make up 2% to 2.5%. Overall study results and limits: A later analysis linked a missense variant in DCLRE1C to the trimming of TCR beta V and J genes. A later analysis reported that several of the most significant clusters appeared to be linked to common viral pathogens, among them Epstein-Barr virus.

A note on this clone: The antigen remains unidentified.

The clonotype originates from a woman between 18 and 29 years old in good health and CMV-seronegative. The sample taken for sequencing was PBMCs.

CDR3 sequence (DNA): TGTGCCAGCGGGGGGGCTGGATCACCCCTCCACTTT. This codes for CASGGAGSPLHF. The rearrangement uses TRBV6-6 and TRBJ1-6; D is possibly TRBD1 (6 bases). Germline CDR1 reads MNHNY; CDR2 reads SVGAGI (reference sequence). CDR3 size: 12 residues. V lost 8 bases and J lost 10, with 12 bases in between.